What follows describes a single TCR beta chain. The target antigen is unknown. Sequenced by immunoSEQ multiplex PCR; TCRdb stores in-frame clones only, minus some. The data contain 98,000 or so clones, 80% to 90% of them singletons. These data are taken from a study of OX40 agonist ivuxolimab in advanced cancers. Across the whole study: The drug used for patients, ivuxolimab, was an agonistic anti-OX40 (CD134) antibody. Whole-study findings and limits: In the expanded peripheral T cells, antigen specificity was never determined.

The CDR3 runs to 16 residues. V was cut by 3 bases and J by 2 bases, with 14 bases left in between. The germline V gene encodes CDR1 LNHDA and CDR2 SQIVND (reference sequence). The input for sequencing was CD4+ or CD8+ T cells sorted from blood, taken in a trial of the OX40 agonist ivuxolimab. This rearrangement joins TRBV19 to TRBJ1-5, with D unresolved. The sequence came from an adult with an advanced solid tumor such as melanoma, head and neck, liver or kidney cancer. For the CDR3, the DNA is TGTGCCAGTAGTATCCTCGGGGTACGGGGCAATCAGCCCCAGCATTTT. Its translation: CASSILGVRGNQPQHF. Full variable domain (missing parts from reference TRBV19 and TRBJ1-5): DGGITQSPKYLFRKEGQNVTLSCEQNLNHDAMYWYRQDPGQGLRLIYYSQIVNDFQKGDIAEGYSVSREKKESFPLTVTSAQKNPTAFYLCASSILGVRGNQPQHFGDGTRLSIL.